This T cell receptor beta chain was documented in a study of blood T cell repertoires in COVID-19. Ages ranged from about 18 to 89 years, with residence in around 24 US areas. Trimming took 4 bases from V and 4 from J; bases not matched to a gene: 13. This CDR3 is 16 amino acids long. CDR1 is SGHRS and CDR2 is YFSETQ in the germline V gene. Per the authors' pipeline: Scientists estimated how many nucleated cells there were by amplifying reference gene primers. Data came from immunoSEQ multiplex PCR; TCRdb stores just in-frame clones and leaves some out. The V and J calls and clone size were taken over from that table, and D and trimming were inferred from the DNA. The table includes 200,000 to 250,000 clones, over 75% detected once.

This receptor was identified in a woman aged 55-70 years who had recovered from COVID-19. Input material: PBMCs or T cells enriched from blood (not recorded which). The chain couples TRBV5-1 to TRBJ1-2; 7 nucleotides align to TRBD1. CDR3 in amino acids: CASSPSGDSSTYGYTF. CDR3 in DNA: TGCGCCAGCAGCCCGTCTGGGGACAGCTCCACCTATGGCTACACCTTC.